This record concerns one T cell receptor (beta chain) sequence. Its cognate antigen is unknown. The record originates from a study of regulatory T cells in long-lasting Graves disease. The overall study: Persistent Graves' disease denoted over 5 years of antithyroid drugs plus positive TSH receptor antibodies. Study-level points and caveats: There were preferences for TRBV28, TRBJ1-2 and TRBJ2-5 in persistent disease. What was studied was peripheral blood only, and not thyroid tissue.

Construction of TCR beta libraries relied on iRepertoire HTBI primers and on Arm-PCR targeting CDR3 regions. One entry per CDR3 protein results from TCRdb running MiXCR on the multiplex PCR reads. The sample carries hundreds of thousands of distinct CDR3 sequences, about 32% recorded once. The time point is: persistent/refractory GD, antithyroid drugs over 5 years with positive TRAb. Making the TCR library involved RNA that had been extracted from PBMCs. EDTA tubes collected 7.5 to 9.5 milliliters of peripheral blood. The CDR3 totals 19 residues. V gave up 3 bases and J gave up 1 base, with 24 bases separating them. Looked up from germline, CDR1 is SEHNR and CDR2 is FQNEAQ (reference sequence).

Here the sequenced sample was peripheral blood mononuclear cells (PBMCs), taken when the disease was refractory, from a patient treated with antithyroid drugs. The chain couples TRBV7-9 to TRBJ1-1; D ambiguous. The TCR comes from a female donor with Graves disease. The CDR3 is CASSFWEAPGRLKNTEAFF. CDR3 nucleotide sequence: TGTGCCAGCAGCTTTTGGGAAGCTCCGGGCCGTCTTAAGAACACTGAAGCTTTCTTT.